Following are 9 T cell receptor beta chains from one sample sequenced in a study of cytomegalovirus exposure and HLA in healthy donors. The PCR was carried out with 60 Vbeta primers and 13 Jbeta primers. Produced via immunoSEQ multiplex PCR; TCRdb's table is partial and in-frame only. Found here are over 150,000 clones, around four fifths of them singletons; the top ten hold about 13%. The sequenced sample was PBMCs. These receptors were taken from a woman aged 45-65 years in good health and CMV-seropositive.

The CDR3 reads CASSVDLAGKYNEQFF. CDR3 in DNA: TGTGCCAGCAGTGTTGATCTAGCGGGGAAATACAATGAGCAGTTCTTC. The rearrangement uses TRBV6-4 and TRBJ2-1; TRBD2 matches at 9 bases. Germline V gene data show CDR1 as MRHNA and CDR2 as SNTAGT. The CDR3 consists of 16 residues. J lost 4 bases, V lost 4 bases, and 8 bases had no gene match.

The chain links TRBV6-4 to TRBJ1-2, with D uncertain. The CDR3 spans 12 residues. Germline V gene sequence: CDR1 MRHNA, CDR2 SNTAGT. Trimming took off 6 bases at V and 5 bases at J, with 10 bases between the two ends. The chain's CDR3 is CASRVRLYGYTF. DNA for the CDR3: TGTGCCAGCAGGGTCAGGCTTTATGGCTACACCTTC.

This clone is a singleton in its sample. The V call is TRBV27, the J call TRBJ1-5; 8 nucleotides agree with TRBD1. CDR1 is MNHEY and CDR2 is SMNVEV in the germline V gene (reference sequence). V lost 5 bases and J lost 4; bases outside the gene matches: 19. The CDR3 contains 19 residues. DNA for the CDR3: TGTGCCAGCAGTCCAGGGGGCAGGGGGCCAGAAGGGCGAAATCAGCCCCAGCATTTT. Protein sequence: CASSPGGRGPEGRNQPQHF.

J is TRBJ2-1 and V is TRBV19; TRBD1 aligns across 10 bases. V lost 7 bases and J lost 3; bases outside the gene matches: 6. This CDR3 region has 15 residues. Germline V CDR1 and CDR2: LNHDA, SQIVND (reference sequence). The CDR3 reads CASTSWTGGYNEQFF. The CDR3 DNA reads TGTGCCAGTACTTCCTGGACAGGGGGCTACAATGAGCAGTTCTTC.

This clone was counted a single time. V is TRBV5-4 and J is TRBJ2-2; 8 bases are shared with TRBD2. V lost 2 bases, J lost 5 bases, and 5 bases stayed unmatched. Germline CDR1 and CDR2: SGHNT and YYREEE (reference sequence). The CDR3 has 15 amino acids. The CDR3 region is CASSLTGGATGELFF. In DNA, the CDR3 is TGTGCCAGCAGCTTAACCGGGGGGGCTACCGGGGAGCTGTTTTTT.

This clone came up a few times. The V call is TRBV2, the J call TRBJ2-5; 7 bases fit TRBD2. V was clipped by 1 base and J by 5 bases; unmatched bases: 10. This CDR3 spans 16 amino acids. Germline lookup yields CDR1 SNHLY and CDR2 FYNNEI. CDR3 sequence (DNA): TGTGCCAGCAGTGAAGGGGCTCGGACTAGAGGCGAGACCCAGTACTTC. Encoded protein: CASSEGARTRGETQYF.

The chain joins TRBV10-3 to TRBJ1-5, with D possibly matching TRBD1 (5 bases). V was pared by 6 bases and J by 9 bases, with 12 bases between. Germline loops: CDR1 ENHRY, CDR2 SYGVKD. This CDR3 has 12 residues. CDR3 region: CAIRGHSGPQHF. In nucleotides, the CDR3 is TGTGCCATCAGAGGACACTCGGGGCCCCAGCATTTT.

V usage is TRBV6-1 and J usage is TRBJ1-2, with 10 nucleotides matching TRBD1. Unmatched junction bases numbered 10, after V lost 4 bases and J lost 5 bases. From germline, CDR1 is MNHNS and CDR2 SASEGT. The CDR3 runs to 16 residues. The DNA for the CDR3 is TGTGCCAGCAGTGTCCGGGACAGGGGTTATGGGTATGGCTACACCTTC. Its protein product is CASSVRDRGYGYGYTF.

This clone was seen more than once but under ten times. The gene calls are TRBV9 and TRBJ2-2; TRBD2 is a possible D gene (5 bases). V was clipped by 2 bases and J by 4 bases, with 12 bases between them. The CDR3 is made up of 15 amino acids. Germline CDR1 and CDR2: SGDLS and YYNGEE. The CDR3, as DNA: TGTGCCAGCAGCGTCTCGGCGGGCGTCACCGGGGAGCTGTTTTTT. It codes for CASSVSAGVTGELFF.